The clone carrying this T cell receptor (beta chain) has just a few counts. Time point here: after dendritic cell vaccination, including at tumor progression/relapse. Only patients with spare fresh-frozen tumor and over two years of follow-up were included. The data stem from a study of glioma-infiltrating T cells after dendritic cell vaccination. Germline V CDR1 and CDR2: WSHSY, SAAADI. This CDR3 region has 13 residues. Trimming shortened V by 7 bases and J by 5 bases, and 14 bases separated the two germline ends. Using immunoSEQ multiplex PCR, the repertoire was profiled, and TCRdb retains in-frame clones only, with some absent. The table has roughly 60,000 clones, approximately 86% seen once.

This specimen consisted of blood, obtained after dendritic cell vaccination. The receptor was isolated from a human donor with glioblastoma. This chain connects TRBV10-2 to TRBJ1-1; D is possibly TRBD1 (5 bases). CDR3 in amino acids: CASNPGSRTEAFF. The CDR3 DNA follows: TGCGCCAGCAATCCAGGGTCGAGAACTGAAGCTTTCTTT.